This T cell receptor (beta chain) was observed in a study of regulatory T cells in long-lasting Graves disease. Time point described: newly diagnosed GD, antithyroid drugs for less than 3 months. TCR sequences were obtained from RNA taken from PBMCs. This clonotype has a handful of counts. Per germline, CDR1 MGHRA and CDR2 YSYEKL. V was shortened by 1 base and J by 7 bases, with 10 bases between the two germline ends. The CDR3 runs 14 residues. Construction of TCR beta libraries relied on iRepertoire HTBI primers and on Arm-PCR targeting CDR3 regions. TCRdb redid the calling of the multiplex PCR reads with MiXCR, one entry per CDR3 protein. The sample has roughly 440,000 distinct CDR3 sequences; around 15% are singletons. These data were also filed under a second study, of T cells in Graves' hyperthyroidism and ophthalmopathy.

The source of this sequence is a woman younger than 35 with Graves disease. The chain uses TRBV4-1 and TRBJ2-2; possible D gene TRBD2, 5 bases. The specimen was peripheral blood mononuclear cells (PBMCs), collected at new diagnosis, from a patient treated with antithyroid drugs. CDR3 in DNA: TGCGCCAGCAGCCAAGGAGCGAGGGTCGGGGAGCTGTTTTTT. Its translation: CASSQGARVGELFF.